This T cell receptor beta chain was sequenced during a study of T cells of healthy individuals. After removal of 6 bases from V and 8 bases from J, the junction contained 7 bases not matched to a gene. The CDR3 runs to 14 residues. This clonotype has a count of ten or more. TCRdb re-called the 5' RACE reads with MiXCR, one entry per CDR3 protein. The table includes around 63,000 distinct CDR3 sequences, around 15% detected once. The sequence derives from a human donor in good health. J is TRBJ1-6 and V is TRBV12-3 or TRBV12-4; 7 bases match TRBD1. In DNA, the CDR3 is TGTGCCAGCAGCGGACAGGTTGGGCATTCACCCCTCCACTTT. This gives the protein CASSGQVGHSPLHF.